Presented here are 10 T cell receptor beta chains from one specimen sequenced in a study of OX40 agonist ivuxolimab in advanced cancers. Assay: immunoSEQ multiplex PCR; the TCRdb copy retains only in-frame clones and omits some. The sample lists around 53,000 clones, roughly nine tenths occurring once. Sequenced here: CD4+ or CD8+ T cells sorted from blood, sampled in a trial of the OX40 agonist ivuxolimab. The receptor source for this set is an adult with an advanced solid tumor such as melanoma, head and neck, liver or kidney cancer.

The chain recombines TRBV9 with TRBJ1-2, with 8 positions matching TRBD1. J lost 4 bases, V lost 3 bases, and 5 bases had no gene match. The CDR3 loop spans 14 amino acids. Germline V CDR1 and CDR2: SGDLS, YYNGEE. The CDR3 nucleotides read TGTGCCAGCAGCGGCAGACAGGGGATCTATGGCTACACCTTC. This sequence encodes CASSGRQGIYGYTF.

This clone was observed a single time. The V call is TRBV5-1, the J call TRBJ1-1; tentatively, D is TRBD1 (5 bases). The CDR3 runs 13 residues. The V and J ends lost 3 bases and 7 bases respectively, with 13 bases between them. CDR1 and CDR2 from the germline V gene are SGHRS and YFSETQ. The DNA for the CDR3 is TGCGCCAGCAGCTCGGGGCACGACGGTGAAGCTTTCTTT. This codes for CASSSGHDGEAFF.

This chain uses TRBV18 with TRBJ2-5; the match to TRBD1 covers 9 bases. Germline loops: CDR1 KGHSH, CDR2 LQKENI. The CDR3 loop spans 14 amino acids. V lost 6 bases, J lost 6 bases, and 8 bases stayed unmatched. The CDR3 nucleotides are TGTGCCAGCTCCCCGCCGACAGGGGGGCAGACCCAGTACTTC. Its translation: CASSPPTGGQTQYF.

The chain uses TRBV30 and TRBJ1-1; D is undetermined. This CDR3 spans 16 amino acids. Germline loops: CDR1 GTSNPN, CDR2 SVGIG (reference sequence). Trimming cost V 3 bases and J 3 bases, with 20 bases left between them. DNA of the CDR3: TGTGCCTGGAGAGTAGGTAGCGGAGGTTTTGACACTGAAGCTTTCTTT. Translating it yields CAWRVGSGGFDTEAFF.

As DNA, the CDR3 is TGTGCCAGCAGGCCGGGACAGAACACCGGGGAGCTGTTTTTT. It specifies CASRPGQNTGELFF. The chain recombines TRBV7-8 with TRBJ2-2; tentatively, D is TRBD1 (6 bases). Germline values: CDR1 SGHVS, CDR2 FQNEAQ. This CDR3 comprises 14 residues. Trimming took off 6 bases at V and 1 base at J, with 9 bases between the two ends.

The chain links TRBV5-6 to TRBJ2-1; D gene ambiguous. This CDR3 region has 14 residues. Germline V gives CDR1 SGHDT, CDR2 YYEEEE. The germline V and J ends were trimmed by 0 bases and 5 bases, with 9 bases remaining between them. The CDR3 DNA follows: TGTGCCAGCAGCTTGGGAGGTTTAGACAATGAGCAGTTCTTC. Protein: CASSLGGLDNEQFF. The full variable domain, its missing parts supplied by reference TRBV5-6 and TRBJ2-1, is DAGVTQSPTHLIKTRGQQVTLRCSPKSGHDTVSWYQQALGQGPQFIFQYYEEEERQRGNFPDRFSGHQFPNYSSELNVNALLLGDSALYLCASSLGGLDNEQFFGPGTRLTVL.

This chain links TRBV4-2 with TRBJ1-5, with D uncertain. The CDR3 length is 14 residues. The V gene's germline CDR1 is LGHNA and CDR2 YNFKEQ. With 0 bases removed from V and 10 bases from J, the gap between germline ends came to 13 bases. The CDR3 DNA follows: TGTGCCAGCAGCCAAGATTTCCGAGAGGAACCCCAGCATTTT. It yields the protein CASSQDFREEPQHF.

The V gene is TRBV18, the J gene TRBJ2-5; D might be TRBD1 or TRBD2, each matching 5 bases. With 6 bases removed from V and 2 bases from J, the gap between germline ends came to 22 bases. CDR3 length: 17 amino acids. Germline V CDR1 and CDR2: KGHSH, LQKENI. CDR3 DNA sequence: TGTGCCAGCTCCGCTGGTGGGCAGGGAGCCATTCAAGAGACCCAGTACTTC. This translates into CASSAGGQGAIQETQYF.

CDR3 residues: CASSLGRGMDTGELFF. The DNA for the CDR3 is TGCGCCAGCAGCTTGGGCCGGGGGATGGACACCGGGGAGCTGTTTTTT. The chain uses TRBV5-1 and TRBJ2-2, with D perhaps TRBD2 (6 bases). The CDR3 covers 16 residues. Between the trimmed V and J ends, which lost 0 bases and 3 bases, there was a span of 12 bases. CDR1 is SGHRS, CDR2 YFSETQ, per germline.

This chain joins TRBV5-4 and TRBJ1-2; D may be TRBD1 (6 bases). V dropped 1 base and J dropped 5 bases, with 15 bases sitting between them. This CDR3 contains 15 residues. Germline loops: CDR1 SGHNT, CDR2 YYREEE (reference sequence). Here the CDR3 reads CASSLFAGQQYGYTF. The CDR3 nucleotides read TGTGCCAGCAGCTTGTTCGCAGGACAGCAGTATGGCTACACCTTC.